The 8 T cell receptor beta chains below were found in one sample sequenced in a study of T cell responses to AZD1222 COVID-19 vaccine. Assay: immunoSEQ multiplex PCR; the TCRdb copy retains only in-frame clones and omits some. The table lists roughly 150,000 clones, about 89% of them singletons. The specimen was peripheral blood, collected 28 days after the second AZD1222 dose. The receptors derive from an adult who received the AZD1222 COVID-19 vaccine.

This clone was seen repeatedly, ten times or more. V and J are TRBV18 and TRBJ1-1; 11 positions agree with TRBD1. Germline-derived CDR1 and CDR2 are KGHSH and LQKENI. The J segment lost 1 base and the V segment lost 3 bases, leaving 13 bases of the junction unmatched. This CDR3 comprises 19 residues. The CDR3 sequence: CASSPFPGTGGTWNTEAFF. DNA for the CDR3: TGTGCCAGCTCACCTTTCCCCGGGACAGGGGGGACCTGGAACACTGAAGCTTTCTTT.

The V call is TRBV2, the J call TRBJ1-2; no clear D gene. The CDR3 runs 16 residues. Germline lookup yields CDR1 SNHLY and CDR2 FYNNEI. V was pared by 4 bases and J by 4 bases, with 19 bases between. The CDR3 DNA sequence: TGTGCCAGCAGTGCCACCCGGCGGGCAGATCGCTATGGCTACACCTTC. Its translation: CASSATRRADRYGYTF.

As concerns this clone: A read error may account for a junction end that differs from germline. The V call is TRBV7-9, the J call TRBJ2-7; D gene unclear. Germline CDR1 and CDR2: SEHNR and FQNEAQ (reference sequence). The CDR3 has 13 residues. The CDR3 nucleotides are TGTGCCAGCAGCTTAGGAGGAAGTTACGTGCAGTACTTC. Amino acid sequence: CASSLGGSYVQYF.

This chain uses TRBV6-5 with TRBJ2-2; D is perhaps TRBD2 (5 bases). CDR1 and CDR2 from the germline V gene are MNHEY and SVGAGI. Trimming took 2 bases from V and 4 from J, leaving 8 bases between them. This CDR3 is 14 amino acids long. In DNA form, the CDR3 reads TGTGCCAGCAGTTACGGACTCCCCACCGGGGAGCTGTTTTTT. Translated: CASSYGLPTGELFF.

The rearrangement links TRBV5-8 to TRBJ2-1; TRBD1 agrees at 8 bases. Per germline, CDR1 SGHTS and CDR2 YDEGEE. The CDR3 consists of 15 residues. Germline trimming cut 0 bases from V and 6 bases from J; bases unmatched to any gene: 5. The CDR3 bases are TGTGCCAGCAGCTTGGGGGGACAGGTATTCAATGAGCAGTTCTTC. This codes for CASSLGGQVFNEQFF.

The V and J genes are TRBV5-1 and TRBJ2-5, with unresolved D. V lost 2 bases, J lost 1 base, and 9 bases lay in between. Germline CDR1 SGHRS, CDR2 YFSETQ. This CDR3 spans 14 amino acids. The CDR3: CASSFPGSQETQYF. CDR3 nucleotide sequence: TGCGCCAGCAGCTTTCCGGGCTCCCAAGAGACCCAGTACTTC.

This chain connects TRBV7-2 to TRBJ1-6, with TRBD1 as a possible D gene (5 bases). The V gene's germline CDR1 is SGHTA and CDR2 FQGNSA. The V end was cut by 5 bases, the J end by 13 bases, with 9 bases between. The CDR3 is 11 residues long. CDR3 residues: CASSQGAPLHF. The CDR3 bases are TGTGCCAGCAGCCAAGGGGCCCCCCTCCACTTT. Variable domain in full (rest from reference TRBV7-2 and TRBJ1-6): GAGVSQSPSNKVTEKGKDVELRCDPISGHTALYWYRQSLGQGLEFLIYFQGNSAPDKSGLPSDRFSAERTGGSVSTLTIQRTQQEDSAVYLCASSQGAPLHFGNGTRLTVT.

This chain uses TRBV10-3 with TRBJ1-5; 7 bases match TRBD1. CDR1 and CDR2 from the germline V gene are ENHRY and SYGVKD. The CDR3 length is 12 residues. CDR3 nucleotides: TGTGCACACCAGGGGGAAGGGCAGCCCCAGCATTTT. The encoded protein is CAHQGEGQPQHF.